This T cell receptor beta chain was profiled in a study of T cell responses to AZD1222 COVID-19 vaccine. The CDR3 covers 13 residues. The V gene's germline CDR1 is MDHEN and CDR2 SYDVKM. V was shortened by 5 bases and J by 4 bases, with 11 bases between the two germline ends. Libraries were prepared by immunoSEQ multiplex PCR; TCRdb keeps only in-frame clonotypes and omits some of them. Here the sample spans roughly 120,000 clones, 92% being singletons. Sequencing used peripheral blood, obtained on day 0 of AZD1222 vaccination. The rearrangement joins TRBV28 to TRBJ1-1; no clear D. This sequence was found in an adult in good health. CDR3 region: CASSPNIGTEAFF. The DNA of the CDR3 is TGTGCCAGCAGTCCAAACATTGGCACTGAAGCTTTCTTT.